This T cell receptor beta chain was captured by sequencing in a study of blood T cell repertoires in COVID-19. Libraries were prepared by immunoSEQ multiplex PCR; TCRdb keeps only in-frame clonotypes and omits some of them. This sample carries 200,000 to 300,000 clones, about 87% of them seen once, and the ten largest clones take roughly 4.9%. The length of the CDR3 is 15 residues. Trimming removed 5 bases at V and 6 bases at J, with 19 bases between. Germline V gene lookup returns CDR1 SGHTA and CDR2 FQGTGA. One Seattle source followed patients from active infection through their disease course. The source is a woman aged 60-70 years with COVID-19, enrolled during active disease. J is TRBJ1-1 and V is TRBV7-3; D is perhaps TRBD1 (6 bases). Sequenced sample: peripheral blood. The CDR3 DNA reads TGTGCCAGCAGCGCGCGCACAGGGAATGGGGCTGAAGCTTTCTTT. It translates to CASSARTGNGAEAFF.